One and the same sample provided the 32 T cell receptor beta chains below, sequenced in a study of blood T cell repertoires in COVID-19. Data came from immunoSEQ multiplex PCR; TCRdb stores just in-frame clones and leaves some out. Among under 300,000 clones listed, roughly 93% were seen once. The material sequenced was PBMCs or T cells enriched from blood (not recorded which). The receptors here all came from a woman in her thirties or forties with acute COVID-19.

The chain is built from TRBV19 and TRBJ1-3, with D perhaps matching TRBD1 (6 bases). The CDR3 has 16 amino acids. V dropped 6 bases and J dropped 0 bases, with 15 bases sitting between them. Germline assignment: CDR1 LNHDA and CDR2 SQIVND (reference sequence). Written as DNA, the CDR3 is TGTGCCAGTAGGACCGGGGGGCGCTCCTCTGGAAACACCATATATTTT. This gives the protein CASRTGGRSSGNTIYF.

The genes are TRBV2 and TRBJ2-2, with 7 bases that match TRBD1. In germline, CDR1 is SNHLY, CDR2 FYNNEI. Germline trimming cut 6 bases from V and 6 bases from J; bases unmatched to any gene: 4. This CDR3 region has 13 residues. Here the CDR3 reads CASRETGPGELFF. For the CDR3, the DNA is TGTGCCAGCAGGGAGACAGGGCCCGGGGAGCTGTTTTTT.

V gene TRBV3-1 (or the pseudogene TRBV3-2) combines with J gene TRBJ2-5; D is uncertain. This CDR3 region has 15 residues. Germline CDR1 is LGHDT and CDR2 is YNNKEL (reference sequence). V lost 0 bases and J 1 base, leaving 9 bases between the germline ends. The DNA of the CDR3 is TGTGCCAGCAGCCAAGATCCCGGCGGCCAAGAGACCCAGTACTTC. This encodes CASSQDPGGQETQYF.

The chain links TRBV27 to TRBJ2-5, with D tentatively TRBD2 (6 bases). The ends were cut back, 6 bases at V and 4 bases at J, with 18 bases in the middle. The CDR3 runs to 15 residues. Germline values: CDR1 MNHEY, CDR2 SMNVEV (reference sequence). Here the CDR3 reads CASRLSGGAGETQYF. The CDR3 region has the DNA TGTGCCAGCAGGCTCTCAGGAGGGGCGGGAGAGACCCAGTACTTC.

This clone occurred once. The V gene is TRBV28, the J gene TRBJ2-7; TRBD1 is a possible D gene (7 bases). Trimming removed 5 bases at V and 1 base at J, with 15 bases between. Germline V gene sequence: CDR1 MDHEN, CDR2 SYDVKM. The CDR3 runs 15 residues. The CDR3 nucleotides read TGTGCCAGCAGTCCGACAGGGCGGGGATCCTACGAGCAGTACTTC. This translates into CASSPTGRGSYEQYF.

The chain joins TRBV5-1 to TRBJ1-1; D is perhaps TRBD1 (6 bases). In germline, CDR1 is SGHRS, CDR2 YFSETQ. With 2 bases removed from V and 3 bases from J, the gap between germline ends came to 11 bases. The CDR3 loop spans 14 amino acids. CDR3 residues: CASSLLQGDTEAFF. The DNA of the CDR3 is TGCGCCAGCAGCTTACTACAGGGAGACACTGAAGCTTTCTTT.

V gene TRBV2 combines with J gene TRBJ2-1; 8 nucleotides match TRBD1. CDR3 length: 16 amino acids. J was trimmed by 2 bases and V by 5 bases; bases with no gene match: 8. The germline CDR1 and CDR2 sequences are SNHLY and FYNNEI. For the CDR3, the DNA is TGTGCCAGCAGTCAAGAAGGGACAGGACCCTACAATGAGCAGTTCTTC. The encoded protein is CASSQEGTGPYNEQFF.

The chain couples TRBV7-3 to TRBJ2-2, with unresolved D. Germline values: CDR1 SGHTA, CDR2 FQGTGA. Trimming left V 5 bases short and J 2 bases short, with 15 bases between. The CDR3 has 16 residues. For the CDR3, the DNA is TGTGCCAGCAGCCCCCGGTTATCGCGAAACACCGGGGAGCTGTTTTTT. It specifies CASSPRLSRNTGELFF.

This rearrangement joins TRBV4-1 to TRBJ2-2, with a weak D call TRBD1 (5 bases). Per germline, CDR1 MGHRA and CDR2 YSYEKL. Trimming cost V 1 base and J 3 bases, with 18 bases left between them. The CDR3 has 18 amino acids. CDR3 sequence reads: CASSQVGSRGKDTGELFF. The CDR3 bases are TGCGCCAGCAGCCAAGTTGGTAGTAGGGGTAAGGACACCGGGGAGCTGTTTTTT.

This clone occurred once. This sequence joins TRBV21-1 and TRBJ2-5; the listed D gene, TRBD2, was not tested against the DNA. TRBV21-1 is a pseudogene segment. This CDR3 contains 15 residues. The CDR3 protein is CASSRRGQLQETQYF. For the CDR3, the DNA is TGTGCCAGCAGCAGGCGAGGCCAGCTCCAAGAGACCCAGTACTTC.

Note on this clone: Other DNA sequences in this specimen translate into the identical CDR3. V gene TRBV7-9 combines with J gene TRBJ1-5, with a tentative D call TRBD1 (6 bases). V lost 3 bases, J lost 4 bases, and 10 bases lay in between. Germline V gene sequence: CDR1 SEHNR, CDR2 FQNEAQ (reference sequence). This CDR3 is built from 14 residues. The CDR3 nucleotides are TGTGCCAGCAGCTTGGGCACAGGGAATCAGCCCCAGCATTTT. The encoded protein is CASSLGTGNQPQHF.

The chain joins TRBV10-1 to TRBJ2-5, with 12 bases fitting TRBD2. Germline CDR1 is WNHNN and CDR2 is SYGVQD (reference sequence). The CDR3 covers 16 residues. With 2 bases clipped from V and 0 bases from J, the junction kept 1 base outside the gene matches. CDR3 DNA: TGCGCCAGCAGTGAGCGGACTAGCGGGGACCAAGAGACCCAGTACTTC. Translation gives CASSERTSGDQETQYF.

The chain combines TRBV28 with TRBJ2-1; TRBD1 agrees at 10 bases. V shed 6 bases and J 7 bases; nucleotides not matched to a gene: 9. This CDR3 region has 15 residues. Looked up from germline, CDR1 is MDHEN and CDR2 is SYDVKM. For the CDR3, the DNA is TGTGCCAGCAGCGCTCCGGGACAGGGGCCTAATGAGCAGTTCTTC. This encodes CASSAPGQGPNEQFF. The full variable domain, completed using reference TRBV28 and TRBJ2-1, is DVKVTQSSRYLVKRTGEKVFLECVQDMDHENMFWYRQDPGLGLRLIYFSYDVKMKEKGDIPEGYSVSREKKERFSLILESASTNQTSMYLCASSAPGQGPNEQFFGPGTRLTVL.

This chain connects TRBV5-6 to TRBJ2-6; possibly TRBD2 for D (5 bases). The V and J ends lost 0 bases and 0 bases respectively, with 16 bases between them. The CDR3 is made up of 19 amino acids. The germline CDR1 and CDR2 sequences are SGHDT and YYEEEE. CDR3: CASSLAGVTRLSGANVLTF. The CDR3 DNA follows: TGTGCCAGCAGCTTGGCCGGGGTAACCCGGCTCTCTGGGGCCAACGTCCTGACTTTC.

The V and J genes are TRBV4-2 and TRBJ2-1; TRBD1 aligns across 10 bases. Germline V gene lookup returns CDR1 LGHNA and CDR2 YNFKEQ. After removal of 1 base from V and 8 bases from J, the junction contained 8 bases not matched to a gene. CDR3 length: 16 residues. DNA of the CDR3: TGTGCCAGCAGCCAAGTCGCGAGACAGGGGGCGCATGAGCAGTTCTTC. Protein: CASSQVARQGAHEQFF.

The rearrangement links TRBV6-5 to TRBJ1-5; 9 bases line up with TRBD1. CDR3 length: 15 residues. V was clipped by 6 bases and J by 4 bases; unmatched bases: 7. Germline V gene data show CDR1 as MNHEY and CDR2 as SVGAGI. CDR3 bases: TGTGCCAGCAGAGGGGACAGGGATGGTAATCAGCCCCAGCATTTT. Translated, it gives CASRGDRDGNQPQHF.

This clone appeared a few times. The chain recombines TRBV5-5 with TRBJ1-6; 8 bases align to TRBD1. With V trimmed by 0 bases and J by 1 base, 6 bases remained unmatched. The CDR3 is made up of 18 amino acids. The germline V gene has CDR1 SGHKS and CDR2 YYEKEE (reference sequence). This CDR3 is CASSLGTGSGSYNSPLHF. The CDR3 DNA follows: TGTGCCAGCAGCTTGGGGACAGGGTCGGGATCCTATAATTCACCCCTCCACTTT.

The rearrangement joins TRBV18 to TRBJ1-1; 7 bases are shared with TRBD1. The CDR3 is made up of 14 amino acids. Per germline, CDR1 KGHSH and CDR2 LQKENI. Unmatched junction bases numbered 11, after V lost 8 bases and J lost 5 bases. The CDR3 sequence is CASAGQPTGTEAFF. The CDR3 region has the DNA TGTGCCAGCGCGGGACAGCCGACGGGGACTGAAGCTTTCTTT. Full variable domain (missing parts from reference TRBV18 and TRBJ1-1): NAGVMQNPRHLVRRRGQEARLRCSPMKGHSHVYWYRQLPEEGLKFMVYLQKENIIDESGMPKERFSAEFPKEGPSILRIQQVVRGDSAAYFCASAGQPTGTEAFFGQGTRLTVV.

This chain connects TRBV5-6 to TRBJ2-3; the match to TRBD1 covers 10 bases. The CDR3 runs to 17 residues. Trimming cost V 0 bases and J 5 bases; bases outside gene matches: 9. Germline CDR1 reads SGHDT; CDR2 reads YYEEEE. Here the CDR3 reads CASSLGGQGYMGDTQYF. The CDR3 coding sequence is TGTGCCAGCAGCTTGGGGGGACAGGGGTATATGGGAGATACGCAGTATTTT.

The V gene is TRBV24-1, the J gene TRBJ1-6; no definite D call. The CDR3 contains 13 residues. The germline CDR1 and CDR2 sequences are KGHDR and SFDVKD. The V gene lost 5 bases and the J gene lost 5 bases, with 6 bases spanning the gap. CDR3 in DNA: TGTGCCACCAGTGGAACGGATAATTCACCCCTCCACTTT. Protein sequence: CATSGTDNSPLHF.

The chain carries TRBV11-3 and TRBJ1-2; TRBD1 aligns across 9 bases. V lost 5 bases and J lost 2; bases outside the gene matches: 6. This CDR3 region has 15 residues. Germline-derived CDR1 and CDR2 are SGHNT and YENEEA. In nucleotides, the CDR3 is TGTGCCAGCAGCCGCAGGACAGGGGAGAACTATGGCTACACCTTC. Translating it yields CASSRRTGENYGYTF. Variable domain in full (rest from reference TRBV11-3 and TRBJ1-2): EAGVVQSPRYKIIEKKQPVAFWCNPISGHNTLYWYLQNLGQGPELLIRYENEEAVDDSQLPKDRFSAERLKGVDSTLKIQPAELGDSAVYLCASSRRTGENYGYTFGSGTRLTVV.

The chain has TRBV7-2 and TRBJ2-6; 7 nucleotides agree with TRBD2. The ends lost 5 bases at V and 5 bases at J; junction bases unmatched: 9. Germline V CDR1 and CDR2: SGHTA, FQGNSA. The CDR3 is 16 amino acids. In DNA, the CDR3 is TGTGCCAGCAGCGCCTCTAGCGGCCTTTGGGCCAACGTCCTGACTTTC. Its translation: CASSASSGLWANVLTF.

V and J are TRBV11-2 and TRBJ2-1; 10 bases are shared with TRBD2. Trimming at V came to 4 bases and at J to 1 base, leaving 7 bases not matched to a gene. The CDR3 extends over 17 amino acids. The germline CDR1 and CDR2 sequences are SGHAT and FQNNGV. The CDR3 DNA is TGTGCCAGCAGCTGGCAGCGGGGGGGTTTTTCCTACAATGAGCAGTTCTTC. It yields the protein CASSWQRGGFSYNEQFF.

This clone was seen only once. The rearrangement uses TRBV7-9 and TRBJ1-1, with TRBD1 as a possible D gene (6 bases). Germline CDR1 reads SEHNR; CDR2 reads FQNEAQ (reference sequence). CDR3 length equals 16 residues. The germline V and J ends were trimmed by 6 bases and 0 bases, with 17 bases remaining between them. CDR3 sequence (DNA): TGTGCCAGCAGGGAACAGGGTTTCCGGATGAACACTGAAGCTTTCTTT. Its protein is CASREQGFRMNTEAFF.

This clone appeared a single time. V gene TRBV25-1 combines with J gene TRBJ1-1, with 7 bases aligning to TRBD1. The CDR3 length is 12 residues. V lost 3 bases, J lost 9 bases, and 4 bases stayed unmatched. Germline CDR1 and CDR2: MGHDK and SYGVNS. In nucleotides, the CDR3 is TGTGCCAGCAGTGAGCGGGACAGTAAAGCTTTCTTT. It yields the protein CASSERDSKAFF.

The rearrangement uses TRBV7-9 and TRBJ1-1, with 9 nucleotides matching TRBD1. The CDR3 sequence is 16 residues long. V dropped 5 bases and J dropped 1; count of bases not matched to a gene: 8. Per germline, CDR1 SEHNR and CDR2 FQNEAQ (reference sequence). The CDR3 reads CASSGRQGGKNTEAFF. CDR3 coding DNA: TGTGCCAGCAGCGGACGACAGGGGGGGAAGAACACTGAAGCTTTCTTT. Full variable domain (rest looked up from reference TRBV7-9 and TRBJ1-1): DTGVSQNPRHKITKRGQNVTFRCDPISEHNRLYWYRQTLGQGPEFLTYFQNEAQLEKSRLLSDRFSAERPKGSFSTLEIQRTEQGDSAMYLCASSGRQGGKNTEAFFGQGTRLTVV.

The rearrangement joins TRBV20-1 to TRBJ2-2; D not certain. The CDR3 loop spans 13 amino acids. V dropped 3 bases and J dropped 8 bases, with 13 bases sitting between them. Germline CDR1 reads DFQATT; CDR2 reads SNEGSKA (reference sequence). As DNA, the CDR3 is TGCAGTGCTAGTCGGAGCTACATAGGGGAGCTGTTTTTT. It specifies CSASRSYIGELFF.

The CDR3 coding sequence is TGTGCCAGCAGTTTATACAGGGAATACGAGCAGTACTTC. Amino acid sequence: CASSLYREYEQYF. The chain joins TRBV12-3 or TRBV12-4 to TRBJ2-7, with a weak D call TRBD1 (6 bases). This CDR3 region has 13 residues. Trimming stripped 2 bases from V and 4 bases from J, with 9 bases between.

This clone has only one observation. The rearrangement joins TRBV3-1 (or the pseudogene TRBV3-2) to TRBJ2-7, with TRBD1 identical over 8 bases. In germline, CDR1 is LGHDT, CDR2 YNNKEL (reference sequence). Germline trimming cut 0 bases from V and 3 bases from J; bases unmatched to any gene: 7. There are 16 residues in the CDR3. This CDR3 is CASSQDGTGQFYEQYF. The CDR3 DNA reads as TGTGCCAGCAGCCAAGACGGGACAGGCCAATTCTACGAGCAGTACTTC.

The gene calls are TRBV7-9 and TRBJ2-1; TRBD2 matches 15 bases. CDR1 is SEHNR, CDR2 FQNEAQ, per germline (reference sequence). V was pared by 4 bases and J by 5 bases, with 3 bases of the junction left unmatched. This CDR3 region has 16 residues. The CDR3, as DNA: TGTGCCAGCAGCTCGGGACTAGCGGGGGGAAACAATGAGCAGTTCTTC. Translation gives CASSSGLAGGNNEQFF.

The V call is TRBV25-1, the J call TRBJ2-1; D might be TRBD1 (7 bases). The V and J ends lost 3 bases and 0 bases respectively, with 12 bases between them. CDR1 and CDR2 (germline): MGHDK, SYGVNS. This CDR3 spans 16 amino acids. The DNA of the CDR3 is TGTGCCAGCAGTGACCAGGGGGGAAGCTCCTACAATGAGCAGTTCTTC. It encodes CASSDQGGSSYNEQFF.

The V and J genes are TRBV6-1 and TRBJ1-2; possibly TRBD1 for D (6 bases). With 2 bases removed from V and 4 bases from J, the gap between germline ends came to 11 bases. The CDR3 consists of 14 residues. Germline CDR1 MNHNS, CDR2 SASEGT. This chain's CDR3 is CASSEIRGSYGYTF. The CDR3, as DNA: TGTGCCAGCAGTGAAATAAGGGGGAGCTATGGCTACACCTTC.